This entry lists 13 T cell receptor beta chains sequenced from one sample in a study of T cell responses to AZD1222 COVID-19 vaccine. The protocol was immunoSEQ multiplex PCR, while the TCRdb copy is restricted to in-frame clones and leaves out a portion. The sample has roughly 100,000 clones, about nine tenths seen once. The input for sequencing was peripheral blood, taken 28 days after the second AZD1222 dose. These receptors originate from an adult who received the AZD1222 COVID-19 vaccine.

The chain uses TRBV7-3 and TRBJ1-1; 7 nucleotides agree with TRBD1. The CDR3 is 16 residues long. With V trimmed by 0 bases and J by 5 bases, 9 bases remained unmatched. Germline V gene lookup returns CDR1 SGHTA and CDR2 FQGTGA. CDR3 coding DNA: TGTGCCAGCAGCTTAACCTGGGACAGTCCCCAGACTGAAGCTTTCTTT. This gives the protein CASSLTWDSPQTEAFF.

The V and J genes are TRBV7-9 and TRBJ2-1; D uncertain. The CDR3 extends over 16 amino acids. Germline values: CDR1 SEHNR, CDR2 FQNEAQ (reference sequence). Trimming took off 0 bases at V and 0 bases at J, with 9 bases between the two ends. CDR3 bases: TGTGCCAGCAGCTTAGCGTCGGGCCCCTCCTACAATGAGCAGTTCTTC. It codes for CASSLASGPSYNEQFF.

The V and J genes are TRBV11-2 and TRBJ2-1; the D call may be TRBD1 or TRBD2 (7 bases each). Trimming removed 5 bases from V and 3 bases from J, with 17 bases in between. The CDR3 contains 16 residues. Germline-derived CDR1 and CDR2 are SGHAT and FQNNGV. The CDR3 DNA is TGTGCCAGCAGCCCATCCAGGGGGGGGAGCTACAATGAGCAGTTCTTC. It specifies CASSPSRGGSYNEQFF.

The CDR3 protein is CAWSGGYGTGELFF. CDR3 nucleotides: TGTGCCTGGAGTGGGGGGTATGGTACCGGGGAGCTGTTTTTT. This chain uses TRBV30 with TRBJ2-2; the D gene could be TRBD1 or TRBD2 (5 bases each). This CDR3 spans 14 amino acids. Trimming stripped 1 base from V and 5 bases from J, with 11 bases between. Germline V lookup: CDR1 GTSNPN, CDR2 SVGIG (reference sequence).

This chain joins TRBV18 and TRBJ1-1; 7 positions agree with TRBD1. This CDR3 is 15 amino acids long. V trimming: 3 bases; J trimming: 4 bases; junction bases outside the gene matches: 8. The germline V gene has CDR1 KGHSH and CDR2 LQKENI. CDR3 amino acids: CASSPSTGPVTEAFF. DNA for the CDR3: TGTGCCAGCTCACCGTCGACAGGGCCAGTCACTGAAGCTTTCTTT.

This chain joins TRBV19 and TRBJ1-2; D possibly corresponds to TRBD1 (5 bases). CDR3 size: 14 residues. The germline V gene encodes CDR1 LNHDA and CDR2 SQIVND (reference sequence). Trimming cost V 2 bases and J 5 bases, with 12 bases left between them. CDR3 sequence: CASSILAGWYGYTF. CDR3 nucleotide sequence: TGTGCCAGTAGTATATTGGCAGGGTGGTATGGCTACACCTTC.

The chain recombines TRBV4-3 with TRBJ2-2, with a tentative D call TRBD2 (6 bases). CDR3 length: 14 residues. The germline V gene has CDR1 LGHNA and CDR2 YSLEER. Trimming stripped 4 bases from V and 6 bases from J, with 12 bases between. The CDR3 DNA reads TGCGCCAGCAGCCCCCGACGGGGGTCCGGGGAGCTGTTTTTT. This sequence encodes CASSPRRGSGELFF.

This sequence joins TRBV4-3 and TRBJ1-1, with D maybe TRBD1 (5 bases). Germline V gives CDR1 LGHNA, CDR2 YSLEER. V was clipped by 3 bases and J by 1 base, with 9 bases between them. This CDR3 spans 14 amino acids. DNA of the CDR3: TGCGCCAGCAGCCAGCTCGGACAGAACACTGAAGCTTTCTTT. This translates into CASSQLGQNTEAFF.

The DNA for the CDR3 is TGTGCCAGCAGCAACAGGGGCTTGGATGAAAAACTGTTTTTT. Translating gives CASSNRGLDEKLFF. The V and J genes are TRBV6-5 and TRBJ1-4; 7 bases line up with TRBD1. V shed 6 bases, J shed 6 bases, and the junction held 7 bases outside the gene matches. Germline CDR1 MNHEY, CDR2 SVGAGI. This CDR3 has 14 residues.

This chain links TRBV7-2 with TRBJ2-1; tentative D call: TRBD1 (5 bases). Between the trimmed V and J ends, which lost 5 bases and 1 base, there was a span of 6 bases. CDR3 length: 13 amino acids. Germline-derived CDR1 and CDR2 are SGHTA and FQGNSA. In DNA form, the CDR3 reads TGTGCCAGCAGCAGGGGTTCCTACAATGAGCAGTTCTTC. Its translation: CASSRGSYNEQFF.

The J gene is TRBJ1-2, the V gene TRBV12-3 or TRBV12-4; D ambiguous. V lost 6 bases, J lost 8 bases, and 13 bases lay in between. The CDR3 covers 12 residues. Here the CDR3 DNA reads TGTGCCAGCAGCCATCCCGCCTGGGGCTACACCTTC. It codes for CASSHPAWGYTF.

This clone showed up just a few times. J is TRBJ2-7 and V is TRBV28; a possible D gene is TRBD1 (6 bases). The CDR3 is 14 residues long. Germline CDR1 MDHEN, CDR2 SYDVKM. With 3 bases removed from V and 1 base from J, the gap between germline ends came to 10 bases. The CDR3 here is CASSLSQGSYEQYF. The CDR3 bases are TGTGCCAGCAGTTTGTCACAGGGATCCTACGAGCAGTACTTC.

V usage is TRBV4-3 and J usage is TRBJ1-2; a weak D match, TRBD1 (6 bases). The CDR3 extends over 13 amino acids. Germline V gives CDR1 LGHNA, CDR2 YSLEER. Trimming pared 0 bases from V and 11 bases from J, leaving 13 bases between. CDR3 loop: CASSQDLHRDYTF. The CDR3 DNA is TGCGCCAGCAGCCAAGATCTTCACAGGGATTACACCTTC.